The T cell receptor (beta chain) under discussion was sequenced for a study of blood T cell repertoires in COVID-19. In the study overall: PBMCs, B-cell-depleted T cells, or T cells provided the cDNA or gDNA that made up the material.

The protocol was immunoSEQ multiplex PCR, while the TCRdb copy is restricted to in-frame clones and leaves out a portion. The sample yields roughly 120,000 clones, roughly nine tenths seen once. This clonotype was sampled from a middle-aged man with active COVID-19. Sequencing was performed on peripheral blood.

The CDR3 is CASSMGTPGNTIYF. The CDR3, as DNA: TGTGCCAGTAGTATGGGCACTCCTGGAAACACCATATATTTT. The chain recombines TRBV19 with TRBJ1-3, with D unresolved. The V gene's germline CDR1 is LNHDA and CDR2 SQIVND (reference sequence). The CDR3 totals 14 residues. Trimming left V 3 bases short and J 2 bases short, with 8 bases between.